This TCR beta chain comes out of a study of T-cell memory formation after mild COVID-19 (dated by TCRdb to the early 2020s). Some background on the complete study: Most TCR sequence clusters were specific to one of the two donors. In a couple of donors, T-cell clones that expanded and contracted after mild COVID-19 were followed by sequencing TCRalpha and TCRbeta repertoires longitudinally. The cohort was made up of two young adult volunteers, one female and one male, who were previously healthy. The full study reports these points: Whether the second-wave clones peaking on day 37 were SARS-CoV-2 specific was not confirmed. From day 15 to 85, contracting clones showed balanced CD4/CD8 phenotypes, whereas a second wave of clones that expanded from day 15 to 37 leaned towards CD4+. Contracting CD4+ clones were found mainly in CM and EM memory subsets, while CD8+ clones were enriched in EMRA. Some responding clones were detected in pre-infection memory, which suggested that pre-existing cross-reactive memory T cells had joined the SARS-CoV-2 response. The study covered only a couple of mild cases, and larger cohorts including severe cases with pre-infection samples were considered necessary.

V drops 0 bases and J drops 5 bases, leaving 11 bases in between. CDR1 DFQATT and CDR2 SNEGSKA were looked up in the germline V gene (reference sequence). The cysteine opens and the phenylalanine closes a CDR3 of 13 amino acids. The sequence is cut down to CDR3 DNA, 39 bases in frame from base 1. The sequencing machine was an Illumina NovaSeq 6000. TCRalpha and TCRbeta cDNA libraries were constructed by 5'RACE with constant-segment primers, with sample barcodes and unique molecular identifiers being introduced. RNA was extracted from every sample with Trizol reagent. Amplification of the libraries took two PCR steps, and the second step added a second sample barcode plus Illumina TruSeq adapters. Libraries were sequenced on an Illumina NovaSeq with 2 x 150 bp paired-end reads. From the authors' description of their analysis: Demultiplexing of reads and collapsing into UMI-guided consensus sequences were performed with migec v1.2.7. Using mixcr v2.1.11, the UMI consensuses were aligned to TRA and TRB V and J templates and assembled into clonotypes. Expanded or contracted clonotypes were those called significant by both edgeR and NoisET, with noise models trained on biological replicates. edgeR calls used a false discovery rate-adjusted p below 0.01 and a log2 fold-change threshold of 1. As an exploratory analysis of dynamics, max-normalized trajectories of the 1000 most abundant clonotypes were examined by PCA with hierarchical clustering. Separately sequenced CD4+ and CD8+ repertoires were used to assign the CD4 or CD8 phenotype of responding clones. In TCRdb, the public reads were trimmed at Q25 with fastp and aligned with MiXCR, with productive beta chains retained. Entries that share a CDR3 protein sequence are merged under the most common genes and DNA. For this entry, the V and J calls and clone size follow TCRdb and not the study's own pipeline. This sample is represented by 410,000 or so distinct CDR3 sequences; more than 20% of them were singletons. 10% to 15% of the sample is in the top ten clones.

This clonotype was seen a handful of times. Its specific antigen is unknown. No quality values exist for individual bases; no much larger clone is one base distant. Ficoll-Paque density gradient centrifugation was the method used to isolate PBMCs. The sequenced sample consisted of PBMCs or a T cell subset sorted from them (not recorded which). The receptor comes from an adult woman who had mild COVID-19 (a few samples of this study predate the infection). The sample titles of this study are shuffled in the database, so cell type and time point are left out; the donor was told from shared clones. Recombination linked TRBV20-1 to TRBJ2-7; the D gene cannot be named for sure. CDR3 region: CSAREVTTDEQYF. DNA sequence: TGCAGTGCTAGAGAAGTGACCACGGACGAGCAGTACTTC.